The entry below gives a single T cell receptor (beta chain) sequence along with its context. These data originate in a study of blood T cell repertoires in COVID-19. Study-level information: There were acute and convalescent COVID-19 samples, and they came from the United States, Italy and Spain. In each case, the material was cDNA or gDNA derived from T cells, B-cell-depleted T cells, or PBMCs.

The authors' processing: Amplified reference gene primers provided the basis for estimating nucleated cell counts. Sequencing used immunoSEQ multiplex PCR; TCRdb keeps in-frame clones, though not all of them. The V and J calls and clone size were taken over from that table, and D and trimming were inferred from the DNA. The top ten hold less than 5% of the sample, which has some 120,000 clones, more than 75% seen once. Enrolment of Seattle patients took place during active infection, and they were followed longitudinally. Specimen: peripheral blood. This TCR was sampled from a man in his sixties with COVID-19, enrolled during active disease.

The CDR3 region has the DNA TGTGCCAGCAGTCATACAGGGGGCGGAGCTGGGGCCAACGTCCTGACTTTC. This gives the protein CASSHTGGGAGANVLTF. The chain recombines TRBV27 with TRBJ2-6; 9 positions agree with TRBD1. J lost 2 bases, V lost 5 bases, and 7 bases had no gene match. CDR1 MNHEY and CDR2 SMNVEV come from the germline V gene (reference sequence). The CDR3 is 17 residues long.